The 22 T cell receptor beta chains given below trace back to one sample, sequenced in a study of OX40 agonist ivuxolimab in advanced cancers. Here immunoSEQ multiplex PCR was the method, and the copy in TCRdb shows in-frame clones only, minus some. The sample holds tens of thousands of clones, 82% seen once. The source material was CD4+ or CD8+ T cells sorted from blood, sampled in a trial of the OX40 agonist ivuxolimab. Receptors originate from an adult with an advanced solid tumor such as melanoma, head and neck, liver or kidney cancer.

The chain employs TRBV28 and TRBJ1-1; TRBD1 might be the D (6 bases). The germline V and J ends were trimmed by 10 bases and 4 bases, with 16 bases remaining between them. CDR3 size: 13 residues. Germline V gene data show CDR1 as MDHEN and CDR2 as SYDVKM. Written as DNA, the CDR3 is TGTGCCACCCAGACAGGAGGAGTCACTGAAGCTTTCTTT. Its protein is CATQTGGVTEAFF.

The gene calls are TRBV20-1 and TRBJ1-2; no clear D gene. Trimming took 0 bases from V and 12 from J, leaving 11 bases between them. Looked up from germline, CDR1 is DFQATT and CDR2 is SNEGSKA (reference sequence). CDR3 length: 11 amino acids. In DNA, the CDR3 is TGCAGTGCTAGAGATAACAGTAGGGACACCTTC. Translation: CSARDNSRDTF.

This clone turned up a few times. The V and J genes are TRBV6-5 and TRBJ2-3; TRBD1 aligns across 7 bases. This CDR3 comprises 16 residues. Looked up from germline, CDR1 is MNHEY and CDR2 is SVGAGI. The V gene end was trimmed by 0 bases and the J gene end by 5 bases; junction bases not matched to a gene: 8. CDR3: CASSYSPRDRRDTQYF. DNA of the CDR3: TGTGCCAGCAGTTACTCCCCCAGGGACAGACGAGATACGCAGTATTTT.

This clone was detected ten times or more. The CDR3 sequence: CASSHSKSGYTF. The CDR3, as DNA: TGTGCCAGCAGCCACTCGAAATCGGGCTACACCTTC. V gene TRBV7-2 combines with J gene TRBJ1-2, with D uncertain. CDR3 length equals 12 residues. V shed 5 bases and J shed 8 bases, with 12 bases lying between them. Germline V gives CDR1 SGHTA, CDR2 FQGNSA.

The J gene is TRBJ2-7, the V gene TRBV11-2; D unclear. The CDR3 covers 14 residues. Germline CDR1 is SGHAT and CDR2 is FQNNGV. Trimming left V 0 bases short and J 3 bases short, with 9 bases between. This chain's CDR3 is CASSLEIGIYEQYV. DNA for the CDR3: TGTGCCAGCAGCTTAGAGATCGGCATCTACGAGCAGTACGTC.

The chain employs TRBV30 and TRBJ1-2; 9 bases fit TRBD1. CDR3 length equals 12 residues. Unmatched junction bases numbered 1, after V lost 4 bases and J lost 4 bases. Germline loops: CDR1 GTSNPN, CDR2 SVGIG (reference sequence). The CDR3 DNA reads as TGTGCCTGGATGGACAGGGGCTATGGCTACACCTTC. It is translated as CAWMDRGYGYTF.

The chain is built from TRBV5-1 and TRBJ1-1, with D possibly TRBD1 on 5 matching bases. V dropped 4 bases and J dropped 5 bases, with 12 bases sitting between them. The CDR3 is made up of 13 amino acids. Germline V gives CDR1 SGHRS, CDR2 YFSETQ. The CDR3: CASSTTVRTEAFF. CDR3 in DNA: TGCGCCAGCAGCACGACAGTCCGGACTGAAGCTTTCTTT.

As for this clone: Other nucleotide sequences in the sample specify the same CDR3. The rearrangement uses TRBV7-9 and TRBJ2-1; TRBD2 is a possible D gene (6 bases). Germline loops: CDR1 SEHNR, CDR2 FQNEAQ (reference sequence). V gave up 0 bases and J gave up 6 bases, with 6 bases separating them. The CDR3 is 13 residues long. The CDR3 loop reads CASSLAGGNEQFF. CDR3 DNA: TGTGCCAGCAGCTTAGCGGGGGGCAATGAGCAGTTCTTC.

This clone appeared a single time. V and J are TRBV30 and TRBJ1-2, with 9 bases identical to TRBD1. The CDR3 contains 14 residues. The germline V gene encodes CDR1 GTSNPN and CDR2 SVGIG (reference sequence). The V gene end was trimmed by 4 bases and the J gene end by 8 bases; junction bases not matched to a gene: 11. CDR3 sequence reads: CAWTLKGTGRGYTF. The CDR3 DNA sequence: TGTGCCTGGACTCTGAAAGGGACAGGGCGCGGCTACACCTTC.

The chain uses TRBV29-1 and TRBJ1-1; D may be TRBD1 (5 bases). Per germline, CDR1 SQVTM and CDR2 ANQGSEA. V dropped 4 bases and J dropped 1 base, with 22 bases sitting between them. This CDR3 has 17 amino acids. The CDR3 loop reads CSVGGAGLGTPNTEAFF. The CDR3 coding sequence is TGCAGCGTTGGAGGGGCCGGCTTGGGCACCCCGAACACTGAAGCTTTCTTT.

The chain combines TRBV11-2 with TRBJ1-1; a possible D gene is TRBD1 (5 bases). The CDR3 runs 18 residues. Germline V gene data show CDR1 as SGHAT and CDR2 as FQNNGV. Between the trimmed V and J ends, which lost 4 bases and 4 bases, there was a span of 25 bases. CDR3 DNA: TGTGCCAGCAGCTCGATCGGTGGGGCGTCCTCAAGTCCCACTGAAGCTTTCTTT. Its protein is CASSSIGGASSSPTEAFF. Combining the CDR3 with reference TRBV11-2 and TRBJ1-1 gives the whole variable domain EAGVAQSPRYKIIEKRQSVAFWCNPISGHATLYWYQQILGQGPKLLIQFQNNGVVDDSQLPKDRFSAERLKGVDSTLKIQPAKLEDSAVYLCASSSIGGASSSPTEAFFGQGTRLTVV.

The chain has TRBV18 and TRBJ1-2, with TRBD1 identical over 7 bases. Germline V gene data show CDR1 as KGHSH and CDR2 as LQKENI. V gave up 3 bases and J gave up 8 bases; unmatched junction bases: 12. The CDR3 consists of 15 residues. The CDR3 region has the DNA TGTGCCAGCTCACCGTCGACAGGGCGATTTGAGGGCTACACCTTC. It is translated as CASSPSTGRFEGYTF.

V and J are TRBV6-6 and TRBJ1-2; no clear D. Trimming removed 2 bases from V and 3 bases from J, with 7 bases in between. In germline, CDR1 is MNHNY, CDR2 SVGAGI (reference sequence). The CDR3 contains 13 residues. The CDR3 region is CASSYVRDYGYTF. DNA for the CDR3: TGTGCCAGCAGTTACGTGCGGGACTATGGCTACACCTTC.

The chain carries TRBV6-5 and TRBJ2-1; TRBD2 is a possible D gene (6 bases). Germline CDR1 MNHEY, CDR2 SVGAGI. Deletions cut 6 bases from V and 5 bases from J, with 17 bases between. This CDR3 is 15 amino acids long. The CDR3 region is CASRIAAMAHNEQFF. DNA for the CDR3: TGTGCCAGCAGGATAGCGGCAATGGCCCACAATGAGCAGTTCTTC.

The V and J genes are TRBV2 and TRBJ1-2; D perhaps matches TRBD1 (6 bases). V lost 3 bases and J 6 bases, leaving 20 bases between the germline ends. Looked up from germline, CDR1 is SNHLY and CDR2 is FYNNEI. The CDR3 has 16 residues. CDR3 nucleotide sequence: TGTGCCAGCAGTGACGACTACCGGGGGGCTATCCATGGCTACACCTTC. This translates into CASSDDYRGAIHGYTF.

The chain links TRBV19 to TRBJ2-2; no definite D call. The CDR3 loop spans 12 amino acids. With 7 bases removed from V and 4 bases from J, the gap between germline ends came to 7 bases. CDR1 LNHDA and CDR2 SQIVND come from the germline V gene (reference sequence). For the CDR3, the DNA is TGTGCCAGTAAACGGCGCACCGGGGAGCTGTTTTTT. This translates into CASKRRTGELFF.

The CDR3 bases are TGCAGCGTAGTTGGGACTAGCGGGACCCCAGATACGCAGTATTTT. Amino acid sequence: CSVVGTSGTPDTQYF. The rearrangement uses TRBV29-1 and TRBJ2-3; 13 bases are shared with TRBD2. With 6 bases clipped from V and 4 bases from J, the junction kept 7 bases outside the gene matches. Germline V gives CDR1 SQVTM, CDR2 ANQGSEA. The CDR3 has 15 residues.

The rearrangement uses TRBV7-9 and TRBJ2-7; the match to TRBD2 covers 9 bases. The CDR3 is 13 amino acids. Germline CDR1 reads SEHNR; CDR2 reads FQNEAQ (reference sequence). Trimming took 5 bases from V and 9 from J; bases not matched to a gene: 8. The CDR3 nucleotides read TGTGCCAGCAGCCCCCTAGCGGGAATAGGGCAGTACTTC. Translating it yields CASSPLAGIGQYF.

The chain has TRBV9 and TRBJ1-2, with 12 bases that match TRBD1. CDR3 length equals 16 residues. V trimming: 0 bases; J trimming: 7 bases; junction bases outside the gene matches: 7. Germline V CDR1 and CDR2: SGDLS, YYNGEE. The CDR3 loop is CASSVDPGQGASGYTF. As DNA, the CDR3 is TGTGCCAGCAGCGTAGATCCGGGACAGGGGGCTTCTGGCTACACCTTC.

This chain joins TRBV2 and TRBJ1-3; D uncertain. Germline CDR1 and CDR2: SNHLY and FYNNEI. Trimming took 2 bases from V and 4 from J, leaving 12 bases between them. The CDR3 contains 15 residues. CDR3 loop: CASSENGGFGNTIYF. The CDR3 DNA is TGTGCCAGCAGTGAAAATGGAGGGTTCGGAAACACCATATATTTT. Full variable domain (rest looked up from reference TRBV2 and TRBJ1-3): EPEVTQTPSHQVTQMGQEVILRCVPISNHLYFYWYRQILGQKVEFLVSFYNNEISEKSEIFDDQFSVERPDGSNFTLKIRSTKLEDSAMYFCASSENGGFGNTIYFGEGSWLTVV.

V and J are TRBV28 and TRBJ1-2; TRBD1 matches at 9 bases. From germline, CDR1 is MDHEN and CDR2 SYDVKM. This CDR3 region has 14 residues. The junction had 6 bases not matched to a gene; V was cut back by 5 bases and J by 5 bases. The CDR3 region is CASSIRTGEYGYTF. CDR3 nucleotides: TGTGCCAGCAGTATACGGACAGGGGAATATGGCTACACCTTC.

The chain carries TRBV5-5 and TRBJ1-5; D possibly corresponds to TRBD1 (5 bases). CDR1 SGHKS and CDR2 YYEKEE come from the germline V gene (reference sequence). V was pared by 0 bases and J by 6 bases, with 13 bases between. This CDR3 has 15 amino acids. The CDR3 DNA reads TGTGCCAGCAGCTTGGTTTCAGGGATGGTTCAGCCCCAGCATTTT. The encoded protein is CASSLVSGMVQPQHF.